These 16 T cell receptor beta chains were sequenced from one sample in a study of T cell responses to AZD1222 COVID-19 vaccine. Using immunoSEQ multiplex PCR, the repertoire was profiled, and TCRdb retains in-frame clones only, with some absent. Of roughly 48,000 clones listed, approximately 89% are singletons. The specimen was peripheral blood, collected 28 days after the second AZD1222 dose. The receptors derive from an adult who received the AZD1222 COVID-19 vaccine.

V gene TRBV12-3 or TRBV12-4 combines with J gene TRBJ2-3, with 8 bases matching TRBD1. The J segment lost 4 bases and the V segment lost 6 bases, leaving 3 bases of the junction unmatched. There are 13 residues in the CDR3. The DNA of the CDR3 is TGTGCCAGCAGAGAACAGGGGGCAGATACGCAGTATTTT. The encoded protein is CASREQGADTQYF.

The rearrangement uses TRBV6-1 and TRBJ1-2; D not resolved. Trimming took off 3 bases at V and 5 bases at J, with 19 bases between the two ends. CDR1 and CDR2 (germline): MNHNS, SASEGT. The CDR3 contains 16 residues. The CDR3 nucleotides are TGTGCCAGCAGTGACAGCCAAACCCGGACCTTTTATGGCTACACCTTC. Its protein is CASSDSQTRTFYGYTF.

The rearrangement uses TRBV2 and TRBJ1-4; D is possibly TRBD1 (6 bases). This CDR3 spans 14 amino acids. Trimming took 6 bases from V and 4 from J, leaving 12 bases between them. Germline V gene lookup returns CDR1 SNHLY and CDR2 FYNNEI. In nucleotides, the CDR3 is TGTGCCAGCAGCCTACAGGGCCTTAATGAAAAACTGTTTTTT. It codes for CASSLQGLNEKLFF.

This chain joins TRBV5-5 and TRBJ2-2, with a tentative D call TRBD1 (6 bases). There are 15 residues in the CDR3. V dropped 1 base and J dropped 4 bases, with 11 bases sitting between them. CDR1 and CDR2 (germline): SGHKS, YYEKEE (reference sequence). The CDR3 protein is CASSLFQGITGELFF. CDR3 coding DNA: TGTGCCAGCAGCTTGTTTCAGGGGATCACCGGGGAGCTGTTTTTT.

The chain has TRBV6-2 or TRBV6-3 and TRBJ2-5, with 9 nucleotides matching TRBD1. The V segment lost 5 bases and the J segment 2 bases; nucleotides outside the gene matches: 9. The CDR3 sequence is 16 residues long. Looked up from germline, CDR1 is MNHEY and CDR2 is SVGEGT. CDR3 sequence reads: CASSNPTTGGQETQYF. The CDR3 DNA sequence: TGTGCCAGCAGTAACCCGACGACAGGGGGGCAAGAGACCCAGTACTTC.

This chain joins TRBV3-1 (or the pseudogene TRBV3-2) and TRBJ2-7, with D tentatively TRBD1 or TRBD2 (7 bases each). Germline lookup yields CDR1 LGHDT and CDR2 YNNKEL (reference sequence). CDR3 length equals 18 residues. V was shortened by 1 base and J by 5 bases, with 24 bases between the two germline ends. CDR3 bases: TGTGCCAGCAGCCAAGCATCGTGGGAAGCGGGACAGTCCGACGAGCAGTACTTC. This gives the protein CASSQASWEAGQSDEQYF.

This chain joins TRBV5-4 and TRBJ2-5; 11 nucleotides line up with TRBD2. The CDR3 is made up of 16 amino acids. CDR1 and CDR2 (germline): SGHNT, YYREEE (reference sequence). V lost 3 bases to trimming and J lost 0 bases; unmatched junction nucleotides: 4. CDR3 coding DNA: TGTGCCAGCAGCTCTACGGGACTAGCGGACCAAGAGACCCAGTACTTC. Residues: CASSSTGLADQETQYF.

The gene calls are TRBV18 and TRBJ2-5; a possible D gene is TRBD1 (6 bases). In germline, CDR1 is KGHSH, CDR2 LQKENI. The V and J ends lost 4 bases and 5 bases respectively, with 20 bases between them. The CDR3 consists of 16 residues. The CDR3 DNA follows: TGTGCCAGCTCACTCCTACAGGGCTCGGTGGGCGAGACCCAGTACTTC. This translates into CASSLLQGSVGETQYF.

In DNA, the CDR3 is TGTGCCAGCAGCCAAGATCTGGAACTAGCGGGAAGTGAGCAGTTCTTC. Translation gives CASSQDLELAGSEQFF. V usage is TRBV4-2 and J usage is TRBJ2-1; 10 nucleotides match TRBD2. V lost 0 bases and J lost 9; bases outside the gene matches: 8. Germline V gene lookup returns CDR1 LGHNA and CDR2 YNFKEQ. The CDR3 is 16 residues long.

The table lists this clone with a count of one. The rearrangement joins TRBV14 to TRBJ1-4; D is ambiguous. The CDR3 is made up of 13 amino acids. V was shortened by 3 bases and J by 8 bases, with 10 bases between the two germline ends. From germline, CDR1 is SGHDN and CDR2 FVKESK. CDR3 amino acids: CASSQLYSEKLFF. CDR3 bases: TGTGCCAGCAGCCAGCTATACTCGGAAAAACTGTTTTTT.

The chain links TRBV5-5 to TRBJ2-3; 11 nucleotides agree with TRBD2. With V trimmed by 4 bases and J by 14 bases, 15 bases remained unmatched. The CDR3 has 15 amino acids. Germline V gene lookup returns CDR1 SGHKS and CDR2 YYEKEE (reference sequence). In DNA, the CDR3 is TGTGCCAGCAGCCAACCCGGGACTAGCGGCCTGTTACGGTATTTT. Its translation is CASSQPGTSGLLRYF. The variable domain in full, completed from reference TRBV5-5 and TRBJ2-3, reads DAGVTQSPTHLIKTRGQQVTLRCSPISGHKSVSWYQQVLGQGPQFIFQYYEKEERGRGNFPDRFSARQFPNYSSELNVNALLLGDSALYLCASSQPGTSGLLRYFGPGTRLTVL.

The CDR3, as DNA: TGTGCCAGCAGCTTAATGGGCGAGCAGTACTTC. Protein sequence: CASSLMGEQYF. This chain uses TRBV7-9 with TRBJ2-7; D gene unclear. CDR3 length: 11 residues. Trimming pared 2 bases from V and 6 bases from J, leaving 5 bases between. Germline V gives CDR1 SEHNR, CDR2 FQNEAQ (reference sequence).

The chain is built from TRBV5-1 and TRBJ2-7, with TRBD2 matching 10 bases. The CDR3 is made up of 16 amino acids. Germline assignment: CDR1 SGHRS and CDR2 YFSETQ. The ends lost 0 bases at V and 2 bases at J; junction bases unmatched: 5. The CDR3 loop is CASSLENLAGAYEQYF. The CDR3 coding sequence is TGCGCCAGCAGCTTGGAAAACCTAGCGGGGGCCTACGAGCAGTACTTC.

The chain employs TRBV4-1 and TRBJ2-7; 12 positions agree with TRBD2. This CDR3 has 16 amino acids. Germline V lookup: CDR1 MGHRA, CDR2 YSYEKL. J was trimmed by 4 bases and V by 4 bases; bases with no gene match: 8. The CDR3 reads CASSPTRTSGTYEQYF. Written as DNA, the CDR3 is TGCGCCAGCAGCCCTACCCGGACTAGCGGGACTTACGAGCAGTACTTC.

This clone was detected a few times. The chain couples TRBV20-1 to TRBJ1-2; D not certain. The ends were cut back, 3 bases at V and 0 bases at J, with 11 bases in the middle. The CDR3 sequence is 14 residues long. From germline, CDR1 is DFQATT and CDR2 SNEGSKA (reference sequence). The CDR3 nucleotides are TGCAGTGCTAGTAGATCGCCGTCTAACTATGGCTACACCTTC. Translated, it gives CSASRSPSNYGYTF.

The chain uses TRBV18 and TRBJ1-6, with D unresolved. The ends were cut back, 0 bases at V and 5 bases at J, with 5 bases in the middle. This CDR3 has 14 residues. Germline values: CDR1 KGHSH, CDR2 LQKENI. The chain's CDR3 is CASSPPGDNSPLHF. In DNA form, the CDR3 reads TGTGCCAGCTCACCACCGGGCGATAATTCACCCCTCCACTTT. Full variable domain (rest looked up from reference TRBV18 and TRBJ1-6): NAGVMQNPRHLVRRRGQEARLRCSPMKGHSHVYWYRQLPEEGLKFMVYLQKENIIDESGMPKERFSAEFPKEGPSILRIQQVVRGDSAAYFCASSPPGDNSPLHFGNGTRLTVT.